The 18 T cell receptor beta chains given below trace back to one sample, sequenced in a study of cytomegalovirus exposure and HLA in healthy donors (dated by TCRdb to the late 2010s). Receptor amplification or capture employed the immunoSEQ multiplex PCR assay. This immuneACCESS table, as held by TCRdb, lists in-frame sequences with V and J called but not all clones. Of the missing ones, under half trace to an unresolved V gene in checked studies; the others have no known cause. The sample table shows approximately 54,000 clones, and roughly 89% are seen once. The ten top clones hold approximately 8.1% of the sample. The source material was PBMCs. Receptors originate from a woman aged 18-35 years in good health and CMV-seropositive.

This clone came up a few times. The chain is built from TRBV7-9 and TRBJ2-3; D is perhaps TRBD2 (6 bases). V lost 4 bases, J lost 2 bases, and 13 bases lay in between. CDR3 size: 15 residues. Germline CDR1 reads SEHNR; CDR2 reads FQNEAQ (reference sequence). The CDR3 nucleotides read TGTGCCAGCAGCTGGACCGGGAGCCACACAGATACGCAGTATTTT. It translates to CASSWTGSHTDTQYF. The full variable domain, rest sourced from reference TRBV7-9 and TRBJ2-3, is DTGVSQNPRHKITKRGQNVTFRCDPISEHNRLYWYRQTLGQGPEFLTYFQNEAQLEKSRLLSDRFSAERPKGSFSTLEIQRTEQGDSAMYLCASSWTGSHTDTQYFGPGTRLTVL.

V gene TRBV9 combines with J gene TRBJ2-3; 8 bases line up with TRBD2. V was clipped by 5 bases and J by 3 bases; unmatched bases: 8. The CDR3 totals 15 residues. From germline, CDR1 is SGDLS and CDR2 YYNGEE. CDR3 amino acids: CASRPEGLETDTQYF. CDR3 DNA: TGTGCCAGCAGACCCGAGGGACTAGAAACAGATACGCAGTATTTT.

V gene TRBV19 combines with J gene TRBJ1-5; D is perhaps TRBD1 (6 bases). The CDR3 spans 12 residues. Per germline, CDR1 LNHDA and CDR2 SQIVND (reference sequence). V lost 8 bases and J lost 5, with 10 bases in between. The CDR3 region is CASGTYDQPQHF. The CDR3 DNA reads as TGTGCCAGTGGGACATATGATCAGCCCCAGCATTTT.

The chain links TRBV28 to TRBJ2-3, with 11 nucleotides matching TRBD2. J lost 6 bases, V lost 6 bases, and 14 bases had no gene match. The CDR3 covers 17 residues. Germline CDR1 and CDR2: MDHEN and SYDVKM. The CDR3 sequence: CASRSRFSGGAVDTQYF. The CDR3 coding sequence is TGTGCCAGCAGGTCTCGATTTAGCGGGGGGGCTGTCGATACGCAGTATTTT.

The V call is TRBV6-6, the J call TRBJ2-5, with D maybe TRBD2 (5 bases). Germline V gene lookup returns CDR1 MNHNY and CDR2 SVGAGI (reference sequence). The V end was cut by 2 bases, the J end by 3 bases, with 13 bases between. The CDR3 covers 15 residues. For the CDR3, the DNA is TGTGCCAGCAGTTACGACTATGATGGGAAAGAGACCCAGTACTTC. This gives the protein CASSYDYDGKETQYF.

The chain carries TRBV18 and TRBJ1-3; D remains unclear. With 2 bases removed from V and 0 bases from J, the gap between germline ends came to 5 bases. Germline lookup yields CDR1 KGHSH and CDR2 LQKENI. The CDR3 extends over 14 amino acids. CDR3 region: CASSPEASGNTIYF. The CDR3, as DNA: TGTGCCAGCTCACCAGAAGCCTCTGGAAACACCATATATTTT.

The V and J genes are TRBV28 and TRBJ1-4; 11 bases fit TRBD1. CDR1 and CDR2 from the germline V gene are MDHEN and SYDVKM. This CDR3 has 15 amino acids. V lost 2 bases to trimming and J lost 8 bases; unmatched junction nucleotides: 4. CDR3 residues: CASSLPGQGDEKLFF. DNA for the CDR3: TGTGCCAGCAGTTTACCGGGACAGGGGGACGAAAAACTGTTTTTT. Looking up the rest from reference TRBV28 and TRBJ1-4 gives the full variable domain: DVKVTQSSRYLVKRTGEKVFLECVQDMDHENMFWYRQDPGLGLRLIYFSYDVKMKEKGDIPEGYSVSREKKERFSLILESASTNQTSMYLCASSLPGQGDEKLFFGSGTQLSVL.

The V and J genes are TRBV19 and TRBJ2-1; TRBD1 is a possible D gene (5 bases). V was pared by 5 bases and J by 0 bases, with 11 bases between. Germline V gene sequence: CDR1 LNHDA, CDR2 SQIVND (reference sequence). The length of the CDR3 is 15 residues. The CDR3, as DNA: TGTGCCAGTAGTCCCGACAGAGACTCCTACAATGAGCAGTTCTTC. It yields the protein CASSPDRDSYNEQFF.

The gene calls are TRBV27 and TRBJ1-3, with D possibly being TRBD1 (5 bases). V was trimmed by 5 bases and J by 0 bases, leaving 17 bases between them. Germline lookup yields CDR1 MNHEY and CDR2 SMNVEV (reference sequence). The CDR3 totals 17 residues. The CDR3, as DNA: TGTGCCAGCAGTCGAAAGGGGCCAGGCCGCTCTGGAAACACCATATATTTT. Translated: CASSRKGPGRSGNTIYF.

The chain carries TRBV28 and TRBJ1-5; D is unresolved. The V and J ends lost 8 bases and 3 bases respectively, with 14 bases between them. The length of the CDR3 is 14 residues. Germline V gene data show CDR1 as MDHEN and CDR2 as SYDVKM. The CDR3 loop reads CASQRAFPNQPQHF. The CDR3 DNA follows: TGTGCCAGCCAGAGGGCCTTTCCCAATCAGCCCCAGCATTTT.

CDR3 nucleotides: TGTGCCACCAGCAGAGTCTGGGCCCGTCAGCCCCAGCATTTT. Protein: CATSRVWARQPQHF. The chain carries TRBV15 and TRBJ1-5; D remains ambiguous. Trimming took off 1 base at V and 6 bases at J, with 10 bases between the two ends. CDR3 size: 14 residues. Germline CDR1 reads LNHNV; CDR2 reads YYDKDF (reference sequence).

The chain carries TRBV5-5 and TRBJ2-7; D might be TRBD2 (5 bases). Between the trimmed V and J ends, which lost 0 bases and 4 bases, there was a span of 8 bases. Germline values: CDR1 SGHKS, CDR2 YYEKEE (reference sequence). The CDR3 spans 13 residues. The CDR3 protein is CASSLEDLYEQYF. For the CDR3, the DNA is TGTGCCAGCAGCTTGGAGGACTTGTACGAGCAGTACTTC.

The V gene is TRBV1, the J gene TRBJ1-5. TRBV1 is a pseudogene segment. This CDR3 is built from 14 residues. The CDR3, as DNA: TGCACCAGCAGCCCAATGGAGGGCAATCAGCCCCAGCATTTT. The encoded protein is CTSSPMEGNQPQHF.

This chain links TRBV19 with TRBJ2-1; 11 bases align to TRBD1. This CDR3 has 15 amino acids. The V segment lost 6 bases and the J segment 2 bases; nucleotides outside the gene matches: 3. Looked up from germline, CDR1 is LNHDA and CDR2 is SQIVND (reference sequence). The CDR3 DNA follows: TGTGCCAGTAGCATGGGACAGGGGGCCTACAATGAGCAGTTCTTC. This sequence encodes CASSMGQGAYNEQFF.

This chain links TRBV11-2 with TRBJ2-5; TRBD2 agrees at 9 bases. The ends lost 1 base at V and 2 bases at J; junction bases unmatched: 5. Germline V lookup: CDR1 SGHAT, CDR2 FQNNGV. The CDR3 length is 16 residues. The CDR3 sequence is CASSLAPAGGQETQYF. As DNA, the CDR3 is TGTGCCAGCAGCTTAGCTCCAGCGGGGGGACAAGAGACCCAGTACTTC.

The chain recombines TRBV5-1 with TRBJ2-7; the D gene is possibly TRBD1 (6 bases). Looked up from germline, CDR1 is SGHRS and CDR2 is YFSETQ. Trimming pared 0 bases from V and 3 bases from J, leaving 10 bases between. The CDR3 runs to 14 residues. The chain's CDR3 is CASSLGTANYEQYF. CDR3 nucleotides: TGCGCCAGCAGCTTGGGGACAGCTAACTACGAGCAGTACTTC.

This clone was found a few times. This chain links TRBV6-5 with TRBJ1-2; D perhaps matches TRBD1 (6 bases). The ends were cut back, 4 bases at V and 3 bases at J, with 18 bases in the middle. The CDR3 sequence is 16 residues long. Germline assignment: CDR1 MNHEY and CDR2 SVGAGI. The CDR3 sequence: CASSSYAGRGYYGYTF. The CDR3 bases are TGTGCCAGCAGTTCATATGCGGGCAGGGGCTACTATGGCTACACCTTC.

About this clone itself: Sequence at one end of the junction differs from germline and may be a read error. The CDR3 spells CASSESGSTGKLFF. CDR3 sequence (DNA): TGCGCCAGCAGTGAGTCGGGTAGCACCGGGAAGCTGTTTTTT. The chain links TRBV10-1 to TRBJ2-2; D is perhaps TRBD2 (5 bases). The CDR3 covers 14 residues. The germline V gene encodes CDR1 WNHNN and CDR2 SYGVQD (reference sequence).